The rows below give T cell receptor beta chains drawn from one sample of a study of blood T cell repertoires in COVID-19. The data were produced by immunoSEQ multiplex PCR, yet TCRdb's version contains in-frame clones alone and is incomplete. The sample lists tens of thousands of clones; about four fifths were seen once. Sequenced sample: peripheral blood. These receptors were collected from a woman older than 75 with active or convalescent COVID-19. CDR3s include the opening cysteine and the closing phenylalanine or tryptophan. The order of the fields is J gene, V gene, clone size, CDR3 protein. A clone size is listed for some rows: how often the clone was seen (once, few, many), or a class if it is expanded.

TRBJ1-1	TRBV2	few	CASVQGEGGTEAFF
TRBJ1-2	TRBV20-1	-	CSASGPWGGYTF
TRBJ2-5	TRBV5-1	once	CASSWGQGIPQETQYF
TRBJ2-5	TRBV27	-	CASSFMGDSETQYF
TRBJ1-6	TRBV20-1	-	CSAYDRQDHF
TRBJ2-2	TRBV10-3	-	CAISGTSGGSNTGELFF
TRBJ1-1	TRBV7-8	-	CASSAGRENTEAFF
TRBJ1-5	TRBV10-2	-	CASSDDRGNQPQHF
TRBJ1-1	TRBV7-9	-	CASTPEFDTEAFF
TRBJ1-2	TRBV9	-	CASSVSLRSNNYGYTF
TRBJ1-5	TRBV19	-	CASETGGGAQPQHF
TRBJ2-3	TRBV3-1/TRBV3-2	-	CASSHIQGAAPYTDTQYF
TRBJ2-2	TRBV7-3	-	CASSPPGGKDTGELFF
TRBJ2-2	TRBV6-6	-	CASSFSRSTGELFF
TRBJ2-2	TRBV5-1	-	CASHTGTGELFF
TRBJ2-5	TRBV6-5	-	CASRPSGVFGETQYF
TRBJ2-1	TRBV4-1	few	CASTGTGGTNEQFF
TRBJ1-1	TRBV28	few	CASGRGGLNTEAFF
TRBJ1-6	TRBV11-2	few	CASSLEPGPNSPLHF
TRBJ1-1	TRBV2	-	CASTVTRNTEAFF
TRBJ2-5	TRBV4-3	-	CASSSRGDPKETQYF
TRBJ1-1	TRBV11-1	-	CASSLGASYTEAFF
TRBJ1-1	TRBV29-1	-	CSGRQGATAFF
TRBJ1-1	TRBV11-2	few	CASIAGTINTEAFF
TRBJ1-1	TRBV14	-	CASSQDRVTEAFF
TRBJ2-2	TRBV4-2	-	CASSLAGEAPGELFF
TRBJ1-1	TRBV7-9	once	CASSLRVGTEAFF
TRBJ2-5	TRBV9	few	CASSTEGTQYF
TRBJ2-2	TRBV6-4	few	CASSDGQGAGELFF
TRBJ1-3	TRBV6-5	-	CASSYRDRVSGNTIYF
TRBJ2-1	TRBV6-5	-	CASSLDEGALFEQFF
TRBJ1-1	TRBV27	-	CASSFREMSTEAFF